What follows is one T cell receptor beta chain and its context. One end of the junction is discordant with germline, which a read error may explain. The sample originates from a study of blood T cell repertoires in COVID-19. Background on the study: The United States, Italy and Spain supplied acute and convalescent COVID-19 samples. Sources were T cells, B-cell-depleted T cells, or PBMCs; the material itself was cDNA or gDNA.

Per the study methods: For nucleated cells, counts were estimated from reference gene primer amplification. Assay: immunoSEQ multiplex PCR; the TCRdb copy retains only in-frame clones and omits some. V and J calls and clone size are given by that table; D and trimming were obtained from the DNA. The sample includes roughly 300,000 clones, approximately 80% seen only once; the top ten take around 2.9%. The length of the CDR3 is 15 residues. Germline values: CDR1 SGHDT, CDR2 YYEEEE. Sequenced sample: peripheral blood. The receptor was derived from a woman aged 55-70 years with active or convalescent COVID-19. The V call is TRBV5-6, the J call TRBJ2-5; D is uncertain. Written as DNA, the CDR3 is TGTGCCAGCAGCAAGCGAGACCCGTGGATAGAGGCCCAGTACTTC. Its protein product is CASSKRDPWIEAQYF. Combining the CDR3 with reference TRBV5-6 and TRBJ2-5 gives the whole variable domain DAGVTQSPTHLIKTRGQQVTLRCSPKSGHDTVSWYQQALGQGPQFIFQYYEEEERQRGNFPDRFSGHQFPNYSSELNVNALLLGDSALYLCASSKRDPWIEAQYFGPGTRLLVL.